The 21 T cell receptor beta chains given below trace back to one sample, sequenced in a study of T cell repertoires in cytomegalovirus infection. From the reads, TCRdb called clonotypes with MiXCR, one entry per CDR3 protein. The table shows about 130,000 distinct CDR3 sequences, with about 10% occurring only once. Sequenced input: PBMCs. The source of these receptors is a human donor in good health (CMV status not recorded). Some clones in this sample may be carry-over from other donors' samples.

This clonotype turned up a few times. The V call is TRBV18, the J call TRBJ1-1; TRBD1 agrees at 10 bases. CDR3 size: 13 residues. V lost 5 bases to trimming and J lost 5 bases; unmatched junction nucleotides: 2. The germline CDR1 and CDR2 sequences are KGHSH and LQKENI. CDR3 sequence: CASSTDRGTEAFF. The CDR3, as DNA: TGTGCCAGCTCAACGGACAGGGGGACTGAAGCTTTCTTT.

This clonotype was found a few times. It may be a read error: a sequence one base away is much more abundant. J is TRBJ1-6 and V is TRBV7-3; maybe TRBD1 (5 bases). The CDR3 totals 15 residues. The germline V gene encodes CDR1 SGHTA and CDR2 FQGTGA. The CDR3 spells CASSVGTSGNSSLHF. The CDR3 coding sequence is TGTGCCAGCAGCGTTGGGACCTCGGGTAATTCATCCCTCCACTTT.

V usage is TRBV5-1 and J usage is TRBJ1-4; a possible D gene is TRBD1 (5 bases). CDR3 size: 15 residues. Per germline, CDR1 SGHRS and CDR2 YFSETQ. The V and J ends lost 0 bases and 8 bases respectively, with 14 bases between them. In nucleotides, the CDR3 is TGCGCCAGCAGCTTGGAGGACATACTGGGGGAAAAACTGTTTTTT. Residues: CASSLEDILGEKLFF.

This clonotype was picked up many times. The V call is TRBV7-2, the J call TRBJ1-6; TRBD1 might be the D (6 bases). CDR1 is SGHTA and CDR2 is FQGNSA in the germline V gene. This CDR3 is 15 amino acids long. V shed 4 bases and J shed 10 bases, with 17 bases lying between them. The CDR3 reads CASSYRAGIESPLHF. In DNA, the CDR3 is TGTGCCAGCAGCTACAGGGCTGGAATTGAGTCACCCCTCCACTTT.

About this clonotype itself: A clone one base away is much larger, so this may be a read error. The chain employs TRBV6-5 and TRBJ1-1, with a tentative D call TRBD1 (6 bases). The CDR3 has 16 residues. Germline V gene data show CDR1 as MNHEY and CDR2 as SVGAGI. V was pared by 4 bases and J by 5 bases, with 20 bases between. CDR3 sequence reads: CASSWSPGQPKTEAFF. The CDR3 DNA sequence: TGTGCCAGCAGTTGGTCCCCCGGACAGCCGAAAACTGAAGCTTTCTTT.

This clonotype was recorded at least ten times. The chain combines TRBV25-1 with TRBJ1-1; tentative D call: TRBD1 (5 bases). The CDR3 has 13 residues. V lost 1 base to trimming and J lost 7 bases, with 10 bases between them. Looked up from germline, CDR1 is MGHDK and CDR2 is SYGVNS. CDR3 in DNA: TGTGCCAGCAGTGAATTCGGAACAGGTGAAGCTTTCTTT. Translated, it gives CASSEFGTGEAFF.

This clonotype has at least ten counts. The chain carries TRBV7-2 and TRBJ2-2; 9 bases map to TRBD1. CDR1 is SGHTA and CDR2 is FQGNSA in the germline V gene. This CDR3 comprises 17 residues. After removal of 5 bases from V and 0 bases from J, the junction contained 7 bases not matched to a gene. This CDR3 is CASSATRDRANTGELFF. The DNA of the CDR3 is TGTGCCAGCAGCGCGACCCGGGACAGGGCGAACACCGGGGAGCTGTTTTTT.

This clonotype has a count of ten or more. The rearrangement uses TRBV2 and TRBJ1-5; D ambiguous. The CDR3 has 14 residues. Between the trimmed V and J ends, which lost 3 bases and 2 bases, there was a span of 8 bases. Germline V gene lookup returns CDR1 SNHLY and CDR2 FYNNEI. The CDR3: CASSDGRGNQPQHF. DNA for the CDR3: TGTGCCAGCAGTGATGGCAGAGGCAATCAGCCCCAGCATTTT.

This clonotype was found many times. The chain couples TRBV15 to TRBJ2-7; the match to TRBD1 covers 9 bases. This CDR3 has 15 residues. Unmatched junction bases numbered 11, after V lost 7 bases and J lost 4 bases. Germline lookup yields CDR1 LNHNV and CDR2 YYDKDF (reference sequence). In DNA, the CDR3 is TGTGCCACCAAGGATGGCCGGGACAGGGAGTACGAGCAGTACTTC. Translated: CATKDGRDREYEQYF.

This clonotype was detected many times. CDR3 DNA sequence: TGTGCCAGCAGCTTAGCGGGGGCCCTTTACAATGAGCAGTTCTTC. It codes for CASSLAGALYNEQFF. This chain uses TRBV7-2 with TRBJ2-1, with D maybe TRBD1 (6 bases). CDR1 is SGHTA, CDR2 FQGNSA, per germline. V was shortened by 0 bases and J by 4 bases, with 10 bases between the two germline ends. The CDR3 contains 15 residues.

Comments on this clonotype: A read error may produce the germline difference seen at one junction end. The chain uses TRBV5-1 and TRBJ1-1; maybe TRBD1 (5 bases). CDR3 size: 13 residues. Looked up from germline, CDR1 is SGHRS and CDR2 is YFSETQ. The CDR3 reads CASRLAGGPEAFF. The CDR3 coding sequence is TGCGCCAGCAGATTGGCCGGGGGTCCTGAAGCTTTCTTT.

This clonotype was picked up a small number of times. This chain connects TRBV2 to TRBJ2-7; D call uncertain. Germline CDR1 and CDR2: SNHLY and FYNNEI. V was shortened by 6 bases and J by 0 bases, with 18 bases between the two germline ends. The CDR3 extends over 16 amino acids. The CDR3 here is CASRYTLDGSSYEQYF. CDR3 sequence (DNA): TGTGCCAGCAGGTACACCCTGGACGGTAGCTCCTACGAGCAGTACTTC.

This clonotype was seen many times. V is TRBV7-2 and J is TRBJ2-1; no firm D call. The CDR3 has 12 residues. The V end was cut by 5 bases, the J end by 8 bases, with 10 bases between. Germline V CDR1 and CDR2: SGHTA, FQGNSA. This CDR3 is CASSAFGDEQFF. The CDR3 DNA reads TGTGCCAGCAGCGCCTTTGGGGATGAGCAGTTCTTC.

The table lists this clonotype with a few counts. This chain links TRBV24-1 with TRBJ2-1; the D gene is possibly TRBD2 (6 bases). The ends were cut back, 2 bases at V and 0 bases at J, with 10 bases in the middle. This CDR3 comprises 16 residues. Per the germline V gene, CDR1 is KGHDR and CDR2 is SFDVKD. The CDR3 loop is CATSDSDGSSYNEQFF. The CDR3 coding sequence is TGTGCCACCAGTGATTCCGACGGGAGCTCCTACAATGAGCAGTTCTTC.

This clonotype occurred a few times. The chain joins TRBV9 to TRBJ2-1, with D unclear. The V and J ends lost 0 bases and 7 bases respectively, with 8 bases between them. The V gene's germline CDR1 is SGDLS and CDR2 YYNGEE. The CDR3 is made up of 13 amino acids. This CDR3 is CASSVGPGNEQFF. The CDR3 DNA reads TGTGCCAGCAGCGTAGGCCCTGGGAATGAGCAGTTCTTC.

This clonotype has ten or more counts. V usage is TRBV20-1 and J usage is TRBJ1-2, with D maybe TRBD1 (6 bases). The V gene's germline CDR1 is DFQATT and CDR2 SNEGSKA (reference sequence). V was cut by 0 bases and J by 3 bases, with 20 bases left in between. This CDR3 spans 17 amino acids. DNA for the CDR3: TGCAGTGCTAGAGATCCCGGGGGGGGCAGGGGAGACTATGGCTACACCTTC. This sequence encodes CSARDPGGGRGDYGYTF.

Many counts were recorded for this clonotype. The chain recombines TRBV7-2 with TRBJ2-5, with TRBD2 identical over 7 bases. Germline CDR1 reads SGHTA; CDR2 reads FQGNSA. This CDR3 region has 14 residues. After removal of 4 bases from V and 2 bases from J, the junction contained 4 bases not matched to a gene. CDR3 DNA sequence: TGTGCCAGCAGCTCAGGACTAGTTCAAGAGACCCAGTACTTC. Encoded protein: CASSSGLVQETQYF.

This chain joins TRBV20-1 and TRBJ1-1; a possible D gene is TRBD1 (6 bases). This CDR3 is 14 amino acids long. V was cut by 6 bases and J by 7 bases, with 21 bases left in between. CDR1 and CDR2 from the germline V gene are DFQATT and SNEGSKA (reference sequence). In DNA, the CDR3 is TGCAGTGCCACGACAGGAGCCCCGCCAATTGAAGCTTTCTTT. Residues: CSATTGAPPIEAFF.

This clonotype was picked up many times. The chain uses TRBV11-3 and TRBJ1-6; D call uncertain. Germline V gives CDR1 SGHNT, CDR2 YENEEA. Between the trimmed V and J ends, which lost 5 bases and 7 bases, there was a span of 9 bases. The CDR3 sequence is 13 residues long. The CDR3 nucleotides are TGTGCCAGCAGCCCAAACCCCAATTCACCCCTCCACTTT. Its translation is CASSPNPNSPLHF.

The table lists this clonotype with many counts. V gene TRBV20-1 combines with J gene TRBJ1-2, with TRBD1 matching 8 bases. The length of the CDR3 is 15 residues. CDR1 and CDR2 (germline): DFQATT, SNEGSKA (reference sequence). V trimming: 6 bases; J trimming: 7 bases; junction bases outside the gene matches: 16. The CDR3 DNA sequence: TGCAGTGCGAAAAAGACAGGGGAAGGTTTAGGTGGCTACACCTTC. Protein product: CSAKKTGEGLGGYTF.

This clonotype appeared many times. V gene TRBV28 combines with J gene TRBJ2-1; possibly TRBD1 for D (6 bases). The CDR3 contains 14 residues. V was cut by 7 bases and J by 5 bases, with 15 bases left in between. Germline V lookup: CDR1 MDHEN, CDR2 SYDVKM. CDR3: CASTPTGYDNEQFF. In nucleotides, the CDR3 is TGTGCCAGCACCCCCACAGGGTACGACAATGAGCAGTTCTTC.